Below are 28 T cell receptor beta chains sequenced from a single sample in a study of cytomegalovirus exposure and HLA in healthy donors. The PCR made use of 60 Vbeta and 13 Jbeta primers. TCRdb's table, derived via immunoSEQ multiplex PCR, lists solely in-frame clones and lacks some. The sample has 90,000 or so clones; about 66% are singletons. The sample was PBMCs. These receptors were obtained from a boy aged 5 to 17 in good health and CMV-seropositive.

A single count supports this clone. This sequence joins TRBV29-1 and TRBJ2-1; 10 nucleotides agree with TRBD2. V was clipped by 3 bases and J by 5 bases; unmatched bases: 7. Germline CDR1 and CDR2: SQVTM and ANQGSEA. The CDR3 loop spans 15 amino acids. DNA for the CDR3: TGCAGCGTTGATTGGGGAAGCGGGGGGGACAATGAGCAGTTCTTC. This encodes CSVDWGSGGDNEQFF.

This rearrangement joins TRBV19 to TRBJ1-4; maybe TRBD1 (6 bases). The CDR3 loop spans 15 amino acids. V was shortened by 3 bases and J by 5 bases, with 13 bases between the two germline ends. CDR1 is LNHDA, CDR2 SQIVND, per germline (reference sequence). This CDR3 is CASSMFRQENEKLFF. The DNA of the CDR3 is TGTGCCAGTAGTATGTTCAGACAGGAAAATGAAAAACTGTTTTTT.

The CDR3 region is CAWTTGTRNSGNTIYF. CDR3 nucleotides: TGTGCCTGGACGACGGGAACCCGAAACTCTGGAAACACCATATATTTT. The gene calls are TRBV30 and TRBJ1-3; D not certain. Germline V gives CDR1 GTSNPN, CDR2 SVGIG (reference sequence). Trimming cost V 4 bases and J 0 bases, with 16 bases left between them. This CDR3 is built from 16 residues.

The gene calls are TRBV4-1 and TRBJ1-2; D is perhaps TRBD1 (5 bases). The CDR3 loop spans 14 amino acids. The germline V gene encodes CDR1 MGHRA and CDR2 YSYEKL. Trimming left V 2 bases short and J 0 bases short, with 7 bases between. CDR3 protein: CASSQTTANYGYTF. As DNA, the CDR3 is TGCGCCAGCAGCCAAACGACAGCTAACTATGGCTACACCTTC.

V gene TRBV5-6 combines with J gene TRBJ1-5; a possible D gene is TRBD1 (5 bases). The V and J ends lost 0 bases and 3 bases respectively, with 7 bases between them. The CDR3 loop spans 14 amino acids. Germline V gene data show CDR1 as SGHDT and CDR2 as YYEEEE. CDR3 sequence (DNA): TGTGCCAGCAGCTTGGGACAGCTCAATCAGCCCCAGCATTTT. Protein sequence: CASSLGQLNQPQHF.

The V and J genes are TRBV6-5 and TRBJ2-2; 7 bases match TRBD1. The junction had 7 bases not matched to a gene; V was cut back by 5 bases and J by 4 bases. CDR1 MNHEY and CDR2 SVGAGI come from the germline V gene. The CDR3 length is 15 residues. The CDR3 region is CASSRKTGSTGELFF. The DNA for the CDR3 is TGTGCCAGCAGTCGTAAGACAGGGTCCACCGGGGAGCTGTTTTTT.

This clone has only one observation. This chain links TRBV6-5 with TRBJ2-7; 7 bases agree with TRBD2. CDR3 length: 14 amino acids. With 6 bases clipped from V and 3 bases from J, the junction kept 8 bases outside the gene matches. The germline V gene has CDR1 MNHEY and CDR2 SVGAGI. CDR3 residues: CASSSRGRSYEQYF. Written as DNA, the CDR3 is TGTGCCAGCAGCTCTCGCGGGAGAAGCTACGAGCAGTACTTC.

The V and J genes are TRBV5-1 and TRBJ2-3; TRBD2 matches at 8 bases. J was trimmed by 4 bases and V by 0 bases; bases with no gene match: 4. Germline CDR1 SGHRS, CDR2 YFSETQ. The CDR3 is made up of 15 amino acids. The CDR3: CASSLGAGGPDTQYF. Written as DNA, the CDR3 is TGCGCCAGCAGCTTGGGGGCGGGGGGCCCAGATACGCAGTATTTT.

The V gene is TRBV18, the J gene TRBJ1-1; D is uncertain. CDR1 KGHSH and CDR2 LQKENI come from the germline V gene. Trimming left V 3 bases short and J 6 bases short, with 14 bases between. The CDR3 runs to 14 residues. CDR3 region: CASSPRTNFAEAFF. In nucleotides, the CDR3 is TGTGCCAGCTCACCCCGCACAAATTTTGCTGAAGCTTTCTTT.

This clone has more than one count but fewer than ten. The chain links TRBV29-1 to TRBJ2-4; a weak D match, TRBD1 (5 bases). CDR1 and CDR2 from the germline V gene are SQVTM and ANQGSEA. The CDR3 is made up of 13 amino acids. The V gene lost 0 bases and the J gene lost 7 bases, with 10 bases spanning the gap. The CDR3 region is CSVEDRGRNIQYF. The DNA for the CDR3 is TGCAGCGTTGAAGATAGGGGTAGGAACATTCAGTACTTC.

The CDR3 here is CASRTGTGVTGELFF. The CDR3 DNA reads as TGTGCCAGCAGAACCGGGACAGGGGTTACCGGGGAGCTGTTTTTT. The chain joins TRBV27 to TRBJ2-2, with 10 positions matching TRBD1. Germline lookup yields CDR1 MNHEY and CDR2 SMNVEV (reference sequence). The V gene end was trimmed by 6 bases and the J gene end by 5 bases; junction bases not matched to a gene: 6. The CDR3 contains 15 residues.

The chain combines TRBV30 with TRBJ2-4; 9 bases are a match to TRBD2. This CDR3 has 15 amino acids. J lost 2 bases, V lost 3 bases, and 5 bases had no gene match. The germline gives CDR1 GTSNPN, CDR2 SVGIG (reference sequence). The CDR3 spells CAWRQREATKNIQYF. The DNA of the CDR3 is TGTGCCTGGAGACAGCGGGAGGCCACCAAAAACATTCAGTACTTC.

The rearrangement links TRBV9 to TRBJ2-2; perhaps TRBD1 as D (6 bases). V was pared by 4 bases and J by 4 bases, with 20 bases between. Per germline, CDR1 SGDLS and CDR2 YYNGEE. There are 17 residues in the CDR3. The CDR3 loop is CASSSTIGTIGTGELFF. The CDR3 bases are TGTGCCAGCAGCTCTACTATAGGGACAATCGGCACCGGGGAGCTGTTTTTT.

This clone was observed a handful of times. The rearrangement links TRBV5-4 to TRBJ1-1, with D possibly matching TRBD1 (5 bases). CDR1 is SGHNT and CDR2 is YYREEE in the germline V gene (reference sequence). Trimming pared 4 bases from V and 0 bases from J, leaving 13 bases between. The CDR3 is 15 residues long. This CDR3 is CASSRDSDMNTEAFF. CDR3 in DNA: TGTGCCAGCAGCCGCGACAGTGACATGAACACTGAAGCTTTCTTT. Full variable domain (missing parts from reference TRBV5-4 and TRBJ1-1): ETGVTQSPTHLIKTRGQQVTLRCSSQSGHNTVSWYQQALGQGPQFIFQYYREEENGRGNFPPRFSGLQFPNYSSELNVNALELDDSALYLCASSRDSDMNTEAFFGQGTRLTVV.

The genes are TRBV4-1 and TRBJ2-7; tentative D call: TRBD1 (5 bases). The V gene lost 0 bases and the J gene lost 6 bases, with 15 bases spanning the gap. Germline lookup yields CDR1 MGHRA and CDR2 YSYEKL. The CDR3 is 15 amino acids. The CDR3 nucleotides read TGCGCCAGCAGCCAAGAAGGGCAGGGCTCCCGCGAGCAGTACTTC. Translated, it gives CASSQEGQGSREQYF.

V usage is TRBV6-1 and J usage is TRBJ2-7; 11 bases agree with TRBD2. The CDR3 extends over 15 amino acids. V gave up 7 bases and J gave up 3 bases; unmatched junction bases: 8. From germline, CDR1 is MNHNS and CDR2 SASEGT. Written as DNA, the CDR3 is TGTGCCAGCAAAATCACTAGCGGGGGATTCTACGAGCAGTACTTC. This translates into CASKITSGGFYEQYF.

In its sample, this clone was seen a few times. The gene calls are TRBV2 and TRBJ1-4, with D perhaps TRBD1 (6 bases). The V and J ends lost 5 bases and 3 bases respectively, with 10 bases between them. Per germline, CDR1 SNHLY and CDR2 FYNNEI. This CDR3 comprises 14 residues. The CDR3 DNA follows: TGTGCCAGCAGTCTTACAGGGTCTAATGAAAAACTGTTTTTT. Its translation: CASSLTGSNEKLFF.

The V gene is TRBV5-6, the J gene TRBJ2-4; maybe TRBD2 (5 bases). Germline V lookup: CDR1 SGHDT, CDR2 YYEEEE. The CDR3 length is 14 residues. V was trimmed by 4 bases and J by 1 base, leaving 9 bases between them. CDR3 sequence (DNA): TGTGCCAGCAGCCCTTCGGGGGCCAAAAACATTCAGTACTTC. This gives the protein CASSPSGAKNIQYF.

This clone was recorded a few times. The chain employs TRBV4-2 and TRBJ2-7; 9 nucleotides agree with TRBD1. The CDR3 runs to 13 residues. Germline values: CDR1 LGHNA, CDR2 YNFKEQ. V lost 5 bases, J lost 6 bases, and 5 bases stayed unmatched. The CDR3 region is CASSYDRGGEQYF. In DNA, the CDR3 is TGTGCCAGCAGCTACGACAGGGGGGGCGAGCAGTACTTC.

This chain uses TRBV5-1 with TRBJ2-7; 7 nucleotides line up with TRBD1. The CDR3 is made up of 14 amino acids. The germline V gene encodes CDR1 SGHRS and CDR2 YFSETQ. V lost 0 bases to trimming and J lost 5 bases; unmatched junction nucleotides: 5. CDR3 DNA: TGCGCCAGCAGCTTGGGACAGGGTAGGGACGAGCAGTACTTC. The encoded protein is CASSLGQGRDEQYF.

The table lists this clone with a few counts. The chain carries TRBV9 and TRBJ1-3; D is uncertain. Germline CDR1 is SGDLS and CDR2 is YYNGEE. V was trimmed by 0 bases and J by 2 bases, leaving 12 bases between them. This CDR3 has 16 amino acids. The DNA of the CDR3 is TGTGCCAGCAGCGTAGGAATTTTGGAGGCTGGAAACACCATATATTTT. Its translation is CASSVGILEAGNTIYF.

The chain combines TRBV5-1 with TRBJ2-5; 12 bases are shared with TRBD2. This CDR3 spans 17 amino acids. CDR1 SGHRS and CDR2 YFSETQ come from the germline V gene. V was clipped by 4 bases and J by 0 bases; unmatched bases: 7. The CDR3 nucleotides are TGCGCCAGCAGCCCCAGGACTAGCGGGACGTACCAAGAGACCCAGTACTTC. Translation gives CASSPRTSGTYQETQYF.

The CDR3 sequence is CASSSLPSYEQYF. In DNA, the CDR3 is TGTGCCAGCAGCTCCCTACCTTCCTACGAGCAGTACTTC. This chain connects TRBV9 to TRBJ2-7; D gene uncertain. The CDR3 covers 13 residues. In germline, CDR1 is SGDLS, CDR2 YYNGEE. V dropped 4 bases and J dropped 1 base, with 9 bases sitting between them.

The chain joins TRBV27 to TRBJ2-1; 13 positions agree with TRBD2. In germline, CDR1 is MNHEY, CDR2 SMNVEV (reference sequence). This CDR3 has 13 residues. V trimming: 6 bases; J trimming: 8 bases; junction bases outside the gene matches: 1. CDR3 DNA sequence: TGTGCCAGCAGGACTAGCGGGGGGCATGAGCAGTTCTTC. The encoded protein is CASRTSGGHEQFF.

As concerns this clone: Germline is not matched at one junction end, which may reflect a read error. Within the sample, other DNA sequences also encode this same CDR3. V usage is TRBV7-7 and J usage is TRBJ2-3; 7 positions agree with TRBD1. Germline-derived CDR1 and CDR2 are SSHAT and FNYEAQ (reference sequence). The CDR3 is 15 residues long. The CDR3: CASSPTGTWSDTQYF. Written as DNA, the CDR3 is TGTGCTAGCAGCCCGACAGGGACCTGGTCAGATACGCAGTATTTT.

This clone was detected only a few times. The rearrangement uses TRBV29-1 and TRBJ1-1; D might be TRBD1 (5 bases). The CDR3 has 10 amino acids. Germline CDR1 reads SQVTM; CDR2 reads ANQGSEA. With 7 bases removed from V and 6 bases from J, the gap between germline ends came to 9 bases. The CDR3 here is CSATGPEAFF. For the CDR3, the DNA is TGCAGCGCCACAGGCCCTGAAGCTTTCTTT.

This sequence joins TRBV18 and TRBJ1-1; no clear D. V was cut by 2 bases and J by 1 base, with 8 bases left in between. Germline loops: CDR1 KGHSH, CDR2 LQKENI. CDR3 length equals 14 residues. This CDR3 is CASSPYTQNTEAFF. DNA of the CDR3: TGTGCCAGCTCACCATACACCCAGAACACTGAAGCTTTCTTT.

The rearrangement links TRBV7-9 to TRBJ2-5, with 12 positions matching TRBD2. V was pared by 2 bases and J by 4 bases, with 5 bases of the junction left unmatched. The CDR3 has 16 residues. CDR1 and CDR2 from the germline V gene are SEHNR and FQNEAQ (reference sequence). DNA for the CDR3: TGTGCCAGCAGCTTACTAGCGGGAGGGCCAGGAGAGACCCAGTACTTC. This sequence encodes CASSLLAGGPGETQYF.